A single sample gave rise to the 22 T cell receptor beta chains below, sequenced in a study of T cell repertoires in cytomegalovirus infection. TCRdb analysed the reads with MiXCR anew, one entry per CDR3 protein. The sample records roughly 180,000 distinct CDR3 sequences, 25% to 30% being singletons. The sequenced sample was PBMCs. These TCRs come from a human donor in good health (CMV status not recorded). Some clones in this sample may be carry-over from other donors' samples.

The table lists this clonotype with a few counts. The rearrangement uses TRBV12-3 or TRBV12-4 and TRBJ1-6; D not certain. This CDR3 has 15 amino acids. V was pared by 1 base and J by 0 bases, with 4 bases between. The CDR3 here is CASSLVSSYNSPLHF. For the CDR3, the DNA is TGTGCCAGCAGTTTAGTTAGCTCCTATAATTCACCCCTCCACTTT.

J is TRBJ1-1 and V is TRBV7-9, with 9 bases lining up with TRBD1. The ends lost 4 bases at V and 0 bases at J; junction bases unmatched: 6. This CDR3 comprises 16 residues. Germline V lookup: CDR1 SEHNR, CDR2 FQNEAQ (reference sequence). The CDR3, as DNA: TGTGCCAGCAGCTCTCCCGGGACAGGGTTGAACACTGAAGCTTTCTTT. Translated, it gives CASSSPGTGLNTEAFF.

V usage is TRBV4-1 and J usage is TRBJ2-2; unclear D gene. The CDR3 spans 15 residues. Germline V gives CDR1 MGHRA, CDR2 YSYEKL. Between the trimmed V and J ends, which lost 1 base and 3 bases, there was a span of 9 bases. The CDR3 nucleotides read TGCGCCAGCAGCCAAGTGACGAGTCACACCGGGGAGCTGTTTTTT. It yields the protein CASSQVTSHTGELFF.

The rearrangement uses TRBV7-2 and TRBJ2-4; no clear D. Germline V gene data show CDR1 as SGHTA and CDR2 as FQGNSA. Trimming took off 2 bases at V and 1 base at J, with 3 bases between the two ends. This CDR3 is built from 13 residues. CDR3 nucleotides: TGTGCCAGCAGCTTAAACGCCAAAAACATTCAGTACTTC. As protein: CASSLNAKNIQYF.

This sequence joins TRBV6-1 and TRBJ2-7; 11 bases are shared with TRBD2. The CDR3 is 15 amino acids. The J segment lost 2 bases and the V segment lost 6 bases, leaving 6 bases of the junction unmatched. Germline CDR1 MNHNS, CDR2 SASEGT. The CDR3, as DNA: TGTGCCAGCAGGATGACTAGCGGGGACCCCTACGAGCAGTACTTC. It encodes CASRMTSGDPYEQYF.

The rearrangement links TRBV7-9 to TRBJ2-7; D may match TRBD1 or TRBD2 (5 bases each). With 4 bases removed from V and 5 bases from J, the gap between germline ends came to 18 bases. CDR1 and CDR2 from the germline V gene are SEHNR and FQNEAQ (reference sequence). This CDR3 has 15 amino acids. CDR3 sequence: CASSSREGLSHEQYF. As DNA, the CDR3 is TGTGCCAGCAGCTCCCGAGAGGGGTTGTCTCACGAGCAGTACTTC.

This sequence joins TRBV20-1 and TRBJ1-1; D not certain. The V and J ends lost 2 bases and 4 bases respectively, with 17 bases between them. The CDR3 is 15 amino acids. From germline, CDR1 is DFQATT and CDR2 SNEGSKA (reference sequence). The DNA for the CDR3 is TGCAGTGCTAGACTTCAAGAGGAGGATGGCACTGAAGCTTTCTTT. Translating gives CSARLQEEDGTEAFF.

The gene calls are TRBV29-1 and TRBJ2-5; either TRBD1 or TRBD2 may fit D (5 bases each). The germline V and J ends were trimmed by 7 bases and 5 bases, with 8 bases remaining between them. There are 10 residues in the CDR3. The V gene's germline CDR1 is SQVTM and CDR2 ANQGSEA. The CDR3: CSGGSETQYF. CDR3 coding DNA: TGCAGCGGGGGGTCGGAGACCCAGTACTTC.

Notes on this clonotype: Given a much more abundant clone one base away, this may be a read error. The V and J genes are TRBV7-2 and TRBJ2-7; D gene ambiguous. Germline V gene sequence: CDR1 SGHTA, CDR2 FQGNSA. The V end lost 3 bases, the J end lost 0 bases, and 15 bases lay between the germline ends. This CDR3 region has 16 residues. The CDR3 nucleotides read TGTGCCAGCAGCTTCTTCGACTCTCTCATCTCCTACGAGCAGTACTTC. Residues: CASSFFDSLISYEQYF.

This chain joins TRBV6-1 and TRBJ1-2; the D gene is possibly TRBD1 (5 bases). From germline, CDR1 is MNHNS and CDR2 SASEGT. Trimming removed 10 bases at V and 6 bases at J, with 18 bases between. The CDR3 consists of 13 residues. The DNA of the CDR3 is TGTGCCACCGGGAATACAGGCTTCGATGGCTACACCTTC. This codes for CATGNTGFDGYTF.

This clonotype appeared a few times. The CDR3 spells CASSLRGQFNQPQHF. CDR3 coding DNA: TGTGCCAGCAGCTTGAGAGGACAGTTCAATCAGCCCCAGCATTTT. This chain connects TRBV5-6 to TRBJ1-5; D may be TRBD1 (6 bases). Deletions cut 1 base from V and 3 bases from J, with 11 bases between. In germline, CDR1 is SGHDT, CDR2 YYEEEE. This CDR3 region has 15 residues.

The J gene is TRBJ2-1, the V gene TRBV11-2; D not resolved. Germline CDR1 reads SGHAT; CDR2 reads FQNNGV. Trimming took 7 bases from V and 4 from J, leaving 20 bases between them. The CDR3 loop spans 16 amino acids. CDR3 sequence (DNA): TGTGCCAGCACAGTCGCCCTGGGTAACCTATACAATGAGCAGTTCTTC. It translates to CASTVALGNLYNEQFF.

The CDR3 reads CASSFGVYSNQPQHF. CDR3 in DNA: TGTGCCAGCAGTTTTGGCGTATATAGCAATCAGCCCCAGCATTTT. J is TRBJ1-5 and V is TRBV12-3 or TRBV12-4; no clear D. The CDR3 is made up of 15 amino acids. V was clipped by 3 bases and J by 0 bases, with 9 bases between them.

Details on this clonotype: Just one base apart from a much larger clone, this may be a read error. The rearrangement joins TRBV7-3 to TRBJ1-1; D ambiguous. The germline V gene encodes CDR1 SGHTA and CDR2 FQGTGA. CDR3 length: 15 amino acids. V was shortened by 2 bases and J by 1 base, with 11 bases between the two germline ends. This CDR3 reads CASSLGRAKNTEAFF. CDR3 bases: TGTGCCAGCAGCTTAGGGAGGGCGAAGAACACTGAAGCTTTCTTT.

The CDR3 is CASSSNRLSSYEQYF. The CDR3 DNA follows: TGTGCCAGCAGTTCAAACAGGTTGAGCTCCTACGAGCAGTACTTC. The V and J genes are TRBV7-2 and TRBJ2-7; tentative D call: TRBD1 (5 bases). The CDR3 has 15 residues. Germline CDR1 SGHTA, CDR2 FQGNSA. V was trimmed by 6 bases and J by 0 bases, leaving 15 bases between them.

A few counts support this clonotype. The chain uses TRBV19 and TRBJ1-5; tentatively, D is TRBD1 (5 bases). Trimming cost V 5 bases and J 5 bases, with 16 bases left between them. Germline CDR1 and CDR2: LNHDA and SQIVND (reference sequence). This CDR3 is 15 amino acids long. The CDR3 DNA reads as TGTGCCAGTAGTTGGGGGACGCCTTTCGATCAGCCCCAGCATTTT. This sequence encodes CASSWGTPFDQPQHF. Variable domain in full (rest from reference TRBV19 and TRBJ1-5): DGGITQSPKYLFRKEGQNVTLSCEQNLNHDAMYWYRQDPGQGLRLIYYSQIVNDFQKGDIAEGYSVSREKKESFPLTVTSAQKNPTAFYLCASSWGTPFDQPQHFGDGTRLSIL.

This clonotype has more than one count but fewer than ten. The chain is built from TRBV6-6 and TRBJ2-5; 10 bases match TRBD2. V lost 5 bases to trimming and J lost 3 bases; unmatched junction nucleotides: 3. Germline V gene data show CDR1 as MNHNY and CDR2 as SVGAGI (reference sequence). The CDR3 has 14 residues. CDR3 sequence: CASSTGLAEETQYF. In DNA, the CDR3 is TGTGCCAGCAGTACTGGACTAGCGGAAGAGACCCAGTACTTC.

This clonotype was counted at least ten times. V and J are TRBV5-1 and TRBJ2-7, with TRBD2 matching over 7 bases. V lost 4 bases, J lost 2 bases, and 15 bases stayed unmatched. Germline-derived CDR1 and CDR2 are SGHRS and YFSETQ. CDR3 length: 17 residues. The CDR3 protein is CASSHPESGDTTYEQYF. CDR3 sequence (DNA): TGCGCCAGCAGCCACCCGGAGAGCGGGGATACTACCTACGAGCAGTACTTC.

This clonotype was picked up a small number of times. This sequence joins TRBV7-2 and TRBJ2-5, with a weak D call TRBD2 (7 bases). The CDR3 covers 17 residues. Germline CDR1 and CDR2: SGHTA and FQGNSA. Trimming removed 2 bases from V and 2 bases from J, with 18 bases in between. The CDR3 DNA reads as TGTGCCAGCAGCTTAATGGGGGGGGGGGCATATCAAGAGACCCAGTACTTC. Translating gives CASSLMGGGAYQETQYF.

V is TRBV30 and J is TRBJ1-2; D not resolved. V lost 5 bases, J lost 6 bases, and 13 bases lay in between. CDR1 is GTSNPN, CDR2 SVGIG, per germline (reference sequence). CDR3 length equals 12 residues. The CDR3 here is CAWRSGGNGYTF. The CDR3 nucleotides are TGTGCCTGGCGGTCAGGCGGTAATGGCTACACCTTC.

This chain connects TRBV20-1 to TRBJ2-4; TRBD1 or TRBD2 may be the D gene (5 bases each). The V gene lost 0 bases and the J gene lost 6 bases, with 12 bases spanning the gap. Germline CDR1 DFQATT, CDR2 SNEGSKA (reference sequence). CDR3 size: 14 residues. CDR3 in amino acids: CSARDPGPGNIQYF. The CDR3 bases are TGCAGTGCTAGAGACCCGGGGCCGGGAAACATTCAGTACTTC.

The V call is TRBV2, the J call TRBJ1-5, with TRBD1 matching over 9 bases. CDR1 and CDR2 from the germline V gene are SNHLY and FYNNEI. The V segment lost 7 bases and the J segment 9 bases; nucleotides outside the gene matches: 13. The CDR3 length is 15 residues. CDR3 coding DNA: TGTGCCAGCAAACCCGGGACAGGGCATGATCGGCCCCAGCATTTT. It yields the protein CASKPGTGHDRPQHF.